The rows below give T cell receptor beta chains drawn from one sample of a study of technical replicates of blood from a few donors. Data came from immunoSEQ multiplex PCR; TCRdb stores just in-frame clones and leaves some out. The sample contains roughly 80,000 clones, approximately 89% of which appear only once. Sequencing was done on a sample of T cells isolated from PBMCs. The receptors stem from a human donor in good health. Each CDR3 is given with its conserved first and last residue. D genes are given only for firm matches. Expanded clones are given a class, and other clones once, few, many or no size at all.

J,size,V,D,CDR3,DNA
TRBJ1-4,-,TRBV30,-,CAWNPRRFTNEKLFF,TGTGCCTGGAACCCAAGGAGGTTCACTAATGAAAAACTGTTTTTT
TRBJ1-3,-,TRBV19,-,CASNTGSGNTIYF,TGTGCCAGTAATACAGGGAGTGGAAACACCATATATTTT
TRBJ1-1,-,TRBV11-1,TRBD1,CASSLTGGEAFF,TGTGCCAGCAGCCTTACAGGGGGTGAAGCTTTCTTT
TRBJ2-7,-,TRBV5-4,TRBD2,CASSSTSGEQYF,TGTGCCAGCAGCTCGACTAGCGGGGAACAGTACTTC
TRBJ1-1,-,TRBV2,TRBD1,CARIRTGNTEAFF,TGTGCCAGAATAAGGACAGGGAACACTGAAGCTTTCTTT
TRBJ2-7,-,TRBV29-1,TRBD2,CSAGLATGEQYF,TGCAGCGCGGGACTAGCGACGGGCGAGCAGTACTTC
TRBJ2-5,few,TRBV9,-,CASAGTRQETQYF,TGTGCCAGCGCTGGGACTCGCCAAGAGACCCAGTACTTC
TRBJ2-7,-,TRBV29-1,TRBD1,CSAGTGDGYEQYF,TGCAGCGCCGGGACAGGGGACGGCTACGAGCAGTACTTC
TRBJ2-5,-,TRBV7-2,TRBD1,CASSLLLGQGRQETQYF,TGTGCCAGCAGCCTCCTACTAGGACAGGGAAGGCAAGAGACCCAGTACTTC
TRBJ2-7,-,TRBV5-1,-,CASSLPGNEQYF,TGCGCCAGCAGCTTACCCGGGAACGAGCAGTACTTC
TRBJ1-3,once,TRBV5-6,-,CASSLYKGAGNTIYF,TGTGCCAGCAGCTTATACAAGGGAGCTGGAAACACCATATATTTT
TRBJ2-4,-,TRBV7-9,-,CASSLVGGSKNIQYF,TGTGCCAGCAGCTTAGTAGGGGGATCCAAAAACATTCAGTACTTC
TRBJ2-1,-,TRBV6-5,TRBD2,CASSGTSGINNEQFF,TGTGCCAGCAGTGGGACTAGCGGGATAAACAATGAGCAGTTCTTC
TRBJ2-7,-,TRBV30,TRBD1,CAWDMTGPEYEQYF,TGTGCCTGGGATATGACAGGGCCGGAGTACGAGCAGTACTTC
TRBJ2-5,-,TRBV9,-,CASSVGTGGLQETQYF,TGTGCCAGCAGCGTAGGTACGGGGGGCTTACAGGAGACCCAGTACTTC
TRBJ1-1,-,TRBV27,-,CASSLSMRGTEAFF,TGTGCCAGCAGTTTATCGATGCGGGGCACTGAAGCTTTCTTT
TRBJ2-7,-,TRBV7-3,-,CASSLGTDSAYEQYF,TGTGCCAGCAGCTTGGGTACGGACTCGGCCTACGAGCAGTACTTC
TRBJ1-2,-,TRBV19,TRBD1,CASSLGQVYGYTF,TGTGCCAGTAGTTTGGGACAGGTCTATGGCTACACCTTC
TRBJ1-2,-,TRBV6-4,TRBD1,CASSDSDRGQGYTF,TGTGCCAGCAGTGACTCTGACAGGGGGCAGGGCTACACCTTC
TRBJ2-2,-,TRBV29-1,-,CSAPGLSGGELFF,TGCAGCGCCCCGGGCCTTAGCGGCGGGGAGCTGTTTTTT
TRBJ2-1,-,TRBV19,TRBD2,CASSVGLASYNEQFF,TGTGCCAGTAGTGTCGGACTAGCGAGCTACAATGAGCAGTTCTTC
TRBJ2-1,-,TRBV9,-,CASSVAGNNNEQFF,TGTGCCAGCAGCGTCGCGGGAAATAACAATGAGCAGTTCTTC
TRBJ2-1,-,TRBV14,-,CASSLHLGLTNEQFF,TGTGCCAGCAGCTTACACCTGGGACTGACAAATGAGCAGTTCTTC